A single sample is the source of the 31 T cell receptor beta chains below, sequenced in a study of T-cell reconstitution after alpha-beta-depleted transplantation in children. Preparation of the TCRbeta library was carried out with unique molecular identifiers. TCRdb reprocessed the PCR reads with MiXCR, giving one entry per CDR3 protein. The table lists 300,000 or so distinct CDR3 sequences, approximately 23% of them singletons. Here the sequenced sample was PBMCs, mostly from graft donor cells, taken 180 days after TCRalphabeta/CD19-depleted stem cell transplant. The receptors come from a male patient aged 5 to 17 who had a stem cell transplant for acute lymphoblastic leukemia, so the T cells may come from the graft donor.

The chain uses TRBV19 and TRBJ1-1; D perhaps matches TRBD1 (6 bases). The germline CDR1 and CDR2 sequences are LNHDA and SQIVND (reference sequence). The V end was cut by 2 bases, the J end by 0 bases, with 10 bases between. The CDR3 totals 15 residues. CDR3 in DNA: TGTGCCAGTAGTATAAGCACAGGGTTGAACACTGAAGCTTTCTTT. Amino acids: CASSISTGLNTEAFF.

V gene TRBV7-8 combines with J gene TRBJ2-4, with 12 bases identical to TRBD1. CDR1 SGHVS and CDR2 FQNEAQ come from the germline V gene. J gave up 0 bases and V 0 bases, and 9 bases lay outside the gene matches. The CDR3 length is 20 residues. CDR3: CASSLARGQGAPLAKNIQYF. The CDR3 DNA is TGTGCCAGCAGCTTAGCGAGGGGACAGGGGGCCCCCTTAGCCAAAAACATTCAGTACTTC.

The chain joins TRBV28 to TRBJ2-5; 9 bases line up with TRBD2. Germline V gives CDR1 MDHEN, CDR2 SYDVKM. J gave up 3 bases and V 3 bases, and 5 bases lay outside the gene matches. The CDR3 runs 15 residues. CDR3 sequence: CASSFLASGKETQYF. The DNA of the CDR3 is TGTGCCAGCAGTTTTTTGGCTAGCGGGAAAGAGACCCAGTACTTC.

This clonotype was recorded a few times. The genes are TRBV7-9 and TRBJ1-6, with TRBD1 matching 7 bases. The ends lost 3 bases at V and 7 bases at J; junction bases unmatched: 9. CDR1 is SEHNR, CDR2 FQNEAQ, per germline (reference sequence). CDR3 length: 16 amino acids. Here the CDR3 reads CASSFAGRGDNSPLHF. The CDR3 DNA is TGTGCCAGCAGCTTCGCGGGCAGGGGGGACAATTCACCCCTCCACTTT.

CDR3 coding DNA: TGTGCCAGCAGCTCGTGGACTTCTAGCGGGAGATTCGAGAGAAACATTCAGTACTTC. Its translation is CASSSWTSSGRFERNIQYF. The chain links TRBV11-1 to TRBJ2-4, with 10 positions matching TRBD2. This CDR3 is 19 amino acids long. Germline loops: CDR1 SGHAT, CDR2 FQDESV (reference sequence). The V gene end was trimmed by 4 bases and the J gene end by 6 bases; junction bases not matched to a gene: 18.

This clonotype was seen only a few times. The rearrangement joins TRBV20-1 to TRBJ1-2; D ambiguous. Trimming stripped 4 bases from V and 2 bases from J, with 11 bases between. CDR1 and CDR2 from the germline V gene are DFQATT and SNEGSKA (reference sequence). The CDR3 is made up of 13 amino acids. The CDR3 is CSAKGDLNYGYTF. The CDR3 nucleotides are TGCAGTGCTAAAGGCGATCTGAACTATGGCTACACCTTC.

In DNA, the CDR3 is TGTGCCAGCAAAGACAGCTTTCCCGGGGAGCTGTTTTTT. This translates into CASKDSFPGELFF. The gene calls are TRBV25-1 and TRBJ2-2; possibly TRBD1 for D (5 bases). CDR1 is MGHDK, CDR2 SYGVNS, per germline. The CDR3 is 13 residues long. Trimming cost V 7 bases and J 6 bases, with 12 bases left between them.

This chain uses TRBV9 with TRBJ1-3; D gene uncertain. V gave up 0 bases and J gave up 0 bases, with 10 bases separating them. Germline V CDR1 and CDR2: SGDLS, YYNGEE. The CDR3 is 16 residues long. This CDR3 reads CASSVARINSGNTIYF. The CDR3 nucleotides read TGTGCCAGCAGCGTAGCTCGGATTAACTCTGGAAACACCATATATTTT.

This chain joins TRBV10-3 and TRBJ2-3; D gene ambiguous. In germline, CDR1 is ENHRY, CDR2 SYGVKD. Trimming shortened V by 7 bases and J by 2 bases, and 10 bases separated the two germline ends. This CDR3 has 13 amino acids. For the CDR3, the DNA is TGTGCCATCAACGGCGCGTACACAGATACGCAGTATTTT. This codes for CAINGAYTDTQYF.

This clonotype was recorded a few times. This chain links TRBV7-9 with TRBJ2-2; D might be TRBD1 (5 bases). The V gene lost 0 bases and the J gene lost 10 bases, with 12 bases spanning the gap. Looked up from germline, CDR1 is SEHNR and CDR2 is FQNEAQ (reference sequence). The CDR3 length is 14 residues. The CDR3 region has the DNA TGTGCCAGCAGCTTAGCGGGGCCGGATGCGGAGCTGTTTTTT. Protein sequence: CASSLAGPDAELFF.

This clonotype was picked up many times. The CDR3 sequence: CASSRDFTGELFF. CDR3 coding DNA: TGCGCCAGCAGCAGGGACTTCACCGGGGAGCTGTTTTTT. The chain joins TRBV5-1 to TRBJ2-2; a weak D match, TRBD2 (6 bases). Germline CDR1 reads SGHRS; CDR2 reads YFSETQ. This CDR3 region has 13 residues. Trimming removed 4 bases from V and 4 bases from J, with 8 bases in between.

The V call is TRBV5-5, the J call TRBJ2-1; 9 nucleotides align to TRBD1. The CDR3 contains 17 residues. Trimming cost V 4 bases and J 4 bases; bases outside gene matches: 12. Germline V CDR1 and CDR2: SGHKS, YYEKEE (reference sequence). The chain's CDR3 is CASSPGSGTGMYNEQFF. The CDR3 region has the DNA TGTGCCAGCAGCCCCGGGTCTGGGACAGGGATGTACAATGAGCAGTTCTTC.

The rearrangement joins TRBV3-1 to TRBJ2-3, with D maybe TRBD2 (5 bases). The V and J ends lost 0 bases and 5 bases respectively, with 9 bases between them. In germline, CDR1 is LGHDT, CDR2 YNNKEL (reference sequence). The CDR3 is 14 amino acids. As DNA, the CDR3 is TGTGCCAGCAGCCAAGAAACGAGGGAAGATACGCAGTATTTT. It encodes CASSQETREDTQYF.

This clonotype was detected a few times. The V gene is TRBV18, the J gene TRBJ2-1; 7 positions agree with TRBD2. CDR1 KGHSH and CDR2 LQKENI come from the germline V gene. V was clipped by 5 bases and J by 1 base; unmatched bases: 8. This CDR3 has 16 amino acids. The CDR3 coding sequence is TGTGCCAGCTCAACAATGGGAGGGGCATCCTACAATGAGCAGTTCTTC. As protein: CASSTMGGASYNEQFF.

The V call is TRBV10-2, the J call TRBJ2-7; D is undetermined. The length of the CDR3 is 13 residues. Looked up from germline, CDR1 is WSHSY and CDR2 is SAAADI. The V and J ends lost 1 base and 7 bases respectively, with 11 bases between them. The CDR3 here is CASSEYRAREQYF. In DNA form, the CDR3 reads TGCGCCAGCAGTGAGTACCGGGCTCGGGAGCAGTACTTC.

The chain is built from TRBV27 and TRBJ1-1, with D possibly being TRBD1 (6 bases). CDR3 length: 14 amino acids. The V end lost 4 bases, the J end lost 8 bases, and 17 bases lay between the germline ends. Germline V lookup: CDR1 MNHEY, CDR2 SMNVEV (reference sequence). CDR3 DNA sequence: TGTGCCAGCAGTTCCCAAAGACAGGAAAACGAAGCTTTCTTT. It codes for CASSSQRQENEAFF.

This clonotype appeared a few times. The rearrangement joins TRBV6-1 to TRBJ2-5; TRBD1 agrees at 7 bases. Germline V lookup: CDR1 MNHNS, CDR2 SASEGT. The trim removed 6 bases at V and 2 bases at J, leaving 6 bases unmatched. The CDR3 totals 14 residues. CDR3 bases: TGTGCCAGCAGCCACGGGGACAGACAAGAGACCCAGTACTTC. Translation: CASSHGDRQETQYF.

The gene calls are TRBV5-6 and TRBJ2-5; D call uncertain. This CDR3 has 14 residues. The V end was cut by 0 bases, the J end by 0 bases, with 6 bases between. Germline loops: CDR1 SGHDT, CDR2 YYEEEE. CDR3: CASSLDIYQETQYF. DNA of the CDR3: TGTGCCAGCAGCTTGGACATTTACCAAGAGACCCAGTACTTC.

This clonotype was seen only a few times. V gene TRBV5-1 combines with J gene TRBJ1-5; D is undetermined. Germline CDR1 is SGHRS and CDR2 is YFSETQ. Trimming pared 0 bases from V and 0 bases from J, leaving 10 bases between. The CDR3 extends over 16 amino acids. CDR3 in amino acids: CASSLAGPYSNQPQHF. The CDR3 coding sequence is TGCGCCAGCAGCTTGGCCGGGCCGTATAGCAATCAGCCCCAGCATTTT.

This chain links TRBV27 with TRBJ2-7; a possible D gene is TRBD2 (5 bases). The CDR3 totals 13 residues. The germline V gene has CDR1 MNHEY and CDR2 SMNVEV (reference sequence). The germline V and J ends were trimmed by 4 bases and 2 bases, with 9 bases remaining between them. The CDR3 protein is CASSSRLPYEQYF. CDR3 DNA: TGTGCCAGCAGTTCCCGACTACCCTACGAGCAGTACTTC.

This clonotype occurred many times. The chain combines TRBV4-1 with TRBJ1-2; D is perhaps TRBD1 (6 bases). Germline values: CDR1 MGHRA, CDR2 YSYEKL. V lost 6 bases, J lost 5 bases, and 19 bases lay in between. The CDR3 has 15 amino acids. The chain's CDR3 is CASRQMTGDNYGYTF. The CDR3 DNA follows: TGCGCCAGCAGGCAAATGACAGGAGACAATTATGGCTACACCTTC.

This chain uses TRBV21-1 with TRBJ2-3; no check of the table's D call, TRBD1, against the DNA was made. TRBV21-1 is deemed a pseudogene. CDR3 length: 16 amino acids. The CDR3 is CASSNWSREGTDTQYF. The CDR3 nucleotides are TGTGCCAGCAGCAATTGGTCCCGGGAGGGCACAGATACGCAGTATTTT.

This clonotype was detected only a few times. The chain combines TRBV20-1 with TRBJ2-3; TRBD1 is a possible D gene (5 bases). From germline, CDR1 is DFQATT and CDR2 SNEGSKA (reference sequence). This CDR3 region has 14 residues. The V gene lost 0 bases and the J gene lost 3 bases, with 10 bases spanning the gap. CDR3 loop: CSARDWQGTDTQYF. In DNA form, the CDR3 reads TGCAGTGCTAGAGATTGGCAGGGTACAGATACGCAGTATTTT.

This chain uses TRBV12-5 with TRBJ1-1; TRBD1 agrees at 12 bases. The CDR3 length is 15 residues. The junction had 5 bases not matched to a gene; V was cut back by 4 bases and J by 5 bases. The V gene's germline CDR1 is LGHNT and CDR2 FRNRAP. In nucleotides, the CDR3 is TGTGCTAGTGGTTCCGGGACAGGGGGCAGGACTGAAGCTTTCTTT. It is translated as CASGSGTGGRTEAFF.

This clonotype was seen a few times. V and J are TRBV15 and TRBJ2-7; D is unresolved. The CDR3 consists of 14 residues. V gave up 2 bases and J gave up 2 bases, with 10 bases separating them. CDR1 is LNHNV and CDR2 is YYDKDF in the germline V gene (reference sequence). The CDR3 coding sequence is TGTGCCACCAGCAGAAGCACATCACCCTACGAGCAGTACTTC. Its translation is CATSRSTSPYEQYF.

The chain uses TRBV27 and TRBJ2-7; D is possibly TRBD1 (6 bases). Germline CDR1 and CDR2: MNHEY and SMNVEV (reference sequence). V was cut by 4 bases and J by 5 bases, with 12 bases left in between. The length of the CDR3 is 13 residues. CDR3 DNA sequence: TGTGCCAGCAGTTCTATCTACAGGGACGAGCAGTACTTC. This codes for CASSSIYRDEQYF.

The rearrangement links TRBV20-1 to TRBJ2-7, with 14 bases aligning to TRBD2. From germline, CDR1 is DFQATT and CDR2 SNEGSKA (reference sequence). This CDR3 is built from 14 residues. Trimming took 6 bases from V and 4 from J; bases not matched to a gene: 5. CDR3 sequence: CSAGTSGSQYEQYF. For the CDR3, the DNA is TGCAGTGCCGGGACTAGCGGGAGTCAGTACGAGCAGTACTTC.

The J gene is TRBJ2-4, the V gene TRBV12-3 or TRBV12-4; 7 nucleotides line up with TRBD2. This CDR3 spans 15 amino acids. V lost 7 bases, J lost 2 bases, and 8 bases stayed unmatched. CDR3 coding DNA: TGTGCCAGCACCCAGGGAGGGGCGTCCAAAAACATTCAGTACTTC. Translating gives CASTQGGASKNIQYF.

There are a few counts of this clonotype. This sequence joins TRBV4-1 and TRBJ1-1; D is perhaps TRBD1 (5 bases). The CDR3 runs 16 residues. Trimming took 2 bases from V and 0 from J, leaving 13 bases between them. Germline CDR1 and CDR2: MGHRA and YSYEKL. The CDR3 DNA sequence: TGCGCCAGCAGCCAAAGAGAGAACAGGATGAACACTGAAGCTTTCTTT. Translation: CASSQRENRMNTEAFF.

V gene TRBV5-4 combines with J gene TRBJ2-2, with 10 bases matching TRBD2. Per the germline V gene, CDR1 is SGHNT and CDR2 is YYREEE (reference sequence). The ends lost 0 bases at V and 6 bases at J; junction bases unmatched: 8. This CDR3 region has 17 residues. CDR3 DNA: TGTGCCAGCAGCTTGGTGACTCTAGCGGGAGTGGCCGGGGAGCTGTTTTTT. Encoded protein: CASSLVTLAGVAGELFF.

V is TRBV12-3 or TRBV12-4 and J is TRBJ2-5, with 14 positions matching TRBD2. This CDR3 comprises 16 residues. V lost 4 bases and J lost 5; bases outside the gene matches: 6. The CDR3 sequence is CASSSGTSGSQETQYF. For the CDR3, the DNA is TGTGCCAGCAGTTCCGGGACTAGCGGGAGTCAGGAGACCCAGTACTTC.